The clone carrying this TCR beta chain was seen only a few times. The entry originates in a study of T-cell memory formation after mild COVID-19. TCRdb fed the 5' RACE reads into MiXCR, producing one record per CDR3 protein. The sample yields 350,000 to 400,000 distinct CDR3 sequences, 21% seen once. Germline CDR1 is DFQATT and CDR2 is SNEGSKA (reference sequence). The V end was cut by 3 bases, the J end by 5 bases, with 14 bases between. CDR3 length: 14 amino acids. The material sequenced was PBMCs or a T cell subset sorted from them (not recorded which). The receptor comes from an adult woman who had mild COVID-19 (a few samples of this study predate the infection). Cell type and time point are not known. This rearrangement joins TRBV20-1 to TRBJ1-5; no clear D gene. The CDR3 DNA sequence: TGCAGTGCTAGTCGAATCGTGGGAGATCAGCCCCAGCATTTT. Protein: CSASRIVGDQPQHF.